Given below is one TCR beta chain in context. Its cognate antigen is unknown. One entry per CDR3 protein results from TCRdb running MiXCR on the PCR reads. The table has some 32,000 distinct CDR3 sequences, 40% to 65% seen once. Time point indicated: after preoperative PTX-NDP chemotherapy. Before surgery, patients were given preoperative paclitaxel-nedaplatin chemotherapy. These data originate in a study of esophageal squamous cell carcinoma under preoperative chemotherapy. Turning to the study itself: Both tumor-infiltrating lymphocytes and peripheral blood T cells were profiled. Whole-study findings and limits: Tumor-infiltrating lymphocytes showed no significant post-chemotherapy TCR diversity increase, unlike peripheral T cells.

J lost 14 bases, V lost 2 bases, and 14 bases had no gene match. The CDR3 is 15 amino acids. Germline V gene lookup returns CDR1 MNHNS and CDR2 SASEGT. Sampling was carried out from a patient given preoperative chemotherapy. V usage is TRBV6-1 and J usage is TRBJ2-3; 9 bases map to TRBD2. The origin of this receptor is a human donor with esophageal squamous cell carcinoma. The donor label of this sample is uncertain. CDR3 in DNA: TGTGCCAGCAGTGAACTAGCGGGATTTGGGGACCGATGGTATTTT. This translates into CASSELAGFGDRWYF.